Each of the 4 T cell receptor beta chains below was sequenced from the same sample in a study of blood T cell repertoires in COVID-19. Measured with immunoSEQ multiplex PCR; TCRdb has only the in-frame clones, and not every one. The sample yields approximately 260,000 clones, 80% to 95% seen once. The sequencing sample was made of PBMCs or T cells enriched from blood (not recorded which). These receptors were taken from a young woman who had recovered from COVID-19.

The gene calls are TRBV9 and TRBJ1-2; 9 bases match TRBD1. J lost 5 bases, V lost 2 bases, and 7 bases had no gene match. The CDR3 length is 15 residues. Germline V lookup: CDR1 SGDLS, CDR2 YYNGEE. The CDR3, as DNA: TGTGCCAGCAGCGTTACAGGGGGCGATAATTATGGCTACACCTTC. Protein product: CASSVTGGDNYGYTF. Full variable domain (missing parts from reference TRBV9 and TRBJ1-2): DSGVTQTPKHLITATGQRVTLRCSPRSGDLSVYWYQQSLDQGLQFLIQYYNGEERAKGNILERFSAQQFPDLHSELNLSSLELGDSALYFCASSVTGGDNYGYTFGSGTRLTVV.

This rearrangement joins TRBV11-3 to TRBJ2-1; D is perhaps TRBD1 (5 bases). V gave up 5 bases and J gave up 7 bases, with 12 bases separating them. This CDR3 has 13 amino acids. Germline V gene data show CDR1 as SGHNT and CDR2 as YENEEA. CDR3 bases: TGTGCCAGCAGCCTCACCAGGGTTAATGAGCAGTTCTTC. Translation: CASSLTRVNEQFF.

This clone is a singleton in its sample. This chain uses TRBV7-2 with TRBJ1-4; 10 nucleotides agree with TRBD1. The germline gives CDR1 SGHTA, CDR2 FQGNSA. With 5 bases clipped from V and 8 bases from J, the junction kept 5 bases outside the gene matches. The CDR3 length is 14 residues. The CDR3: CASSPTGGREKLFF. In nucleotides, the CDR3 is TGTGCCAGCAGCCCGACAGGGGGCAGGGAAAAACTGTTTTTT.

CDR3 sequence: CASSIGRSSDEQYF. The CDR3 bases are TGTGCCAGTAGTATAGGCAGGTCTTCTGACGAGCAGTACTTC. The genes are TRBV19 and TRBJ2-7; D ambiguous. Germline-derived CDR1 and CDR2 are LNHDA and SQIVND (reference sequence). V lost 1 base to trimming and J lost 5 bases, with 12 bases between them. This CDR3 region has 14 residues.